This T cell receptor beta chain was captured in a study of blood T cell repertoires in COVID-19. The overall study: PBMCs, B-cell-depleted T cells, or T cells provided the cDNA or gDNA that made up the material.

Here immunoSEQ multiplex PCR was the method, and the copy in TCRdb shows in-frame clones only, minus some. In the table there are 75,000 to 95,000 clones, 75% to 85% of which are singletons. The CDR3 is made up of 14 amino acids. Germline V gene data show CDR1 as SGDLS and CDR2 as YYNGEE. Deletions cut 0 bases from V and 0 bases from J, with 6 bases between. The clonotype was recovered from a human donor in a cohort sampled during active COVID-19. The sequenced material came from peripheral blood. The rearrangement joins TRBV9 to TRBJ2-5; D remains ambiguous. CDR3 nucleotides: TGTGCCAGCAGCGTAGCGGCGGACCAAGAGACCCAGTACTTC. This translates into CASSVAADQETQYF.